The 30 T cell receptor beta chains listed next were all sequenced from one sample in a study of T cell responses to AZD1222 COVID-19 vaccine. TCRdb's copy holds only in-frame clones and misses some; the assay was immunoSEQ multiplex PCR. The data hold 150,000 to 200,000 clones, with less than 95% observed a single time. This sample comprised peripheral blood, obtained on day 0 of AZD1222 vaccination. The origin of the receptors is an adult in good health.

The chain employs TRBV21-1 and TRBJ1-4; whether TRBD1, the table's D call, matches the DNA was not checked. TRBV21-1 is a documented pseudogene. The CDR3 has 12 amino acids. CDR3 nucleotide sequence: TGTGCCAGCAGCGGCCCAAATGAAAAACTGTTTTTT. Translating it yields CASSGPNEKLFF.

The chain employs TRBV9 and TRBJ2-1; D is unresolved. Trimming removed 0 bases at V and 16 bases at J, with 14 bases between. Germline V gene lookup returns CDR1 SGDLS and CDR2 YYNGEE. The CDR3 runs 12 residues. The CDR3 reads CASSVGTPPSFF. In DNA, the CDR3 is TGTGCCAGCAGCGTAGGGACCCCCCCAAGTTTCTTC.

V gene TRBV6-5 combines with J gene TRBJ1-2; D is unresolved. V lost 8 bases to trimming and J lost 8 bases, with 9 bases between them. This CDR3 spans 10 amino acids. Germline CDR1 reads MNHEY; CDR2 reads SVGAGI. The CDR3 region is CASETRGYTF. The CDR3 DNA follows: TGTGCCAGCGAAACGAGGGGCTACACCTTC.

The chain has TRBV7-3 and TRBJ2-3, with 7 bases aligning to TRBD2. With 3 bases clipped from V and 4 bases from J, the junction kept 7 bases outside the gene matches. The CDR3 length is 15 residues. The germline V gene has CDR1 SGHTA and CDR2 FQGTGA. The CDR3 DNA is TGTGCCAGCAGCTTGGAGGGAGGGCAGGCAGATACGCAGTATTTT. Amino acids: CASSLEGGQADTQYF.

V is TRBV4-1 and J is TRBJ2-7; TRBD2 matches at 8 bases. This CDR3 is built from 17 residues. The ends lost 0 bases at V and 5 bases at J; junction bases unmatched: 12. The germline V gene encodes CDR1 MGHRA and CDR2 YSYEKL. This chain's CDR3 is CASSQDHSGGLVNEQYF. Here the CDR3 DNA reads TGCGCCAGCAGCCAAGATCACTCGGGGGGGCTTGTTAACGAGCAGTACTTC.

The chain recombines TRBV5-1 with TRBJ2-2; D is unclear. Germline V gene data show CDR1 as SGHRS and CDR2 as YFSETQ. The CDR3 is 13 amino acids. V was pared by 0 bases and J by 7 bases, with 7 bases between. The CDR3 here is CASSLEAGGELFF. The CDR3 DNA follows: TGCGCCAGCAGCTTGGAGGCCGGCGGGGAGCTGTTTTTT.

CDR3 loop: CATSSNGYGYTF. The CDR3 DNA is TGTGCCACCAGTTCCAACGGGTATGGCTACACCTTC. The chain couples TRBV24-1 to TRBJ1-2; D is ambiguous. Trimming shortened V by 6 bases and J by 5 bases, and 9 bases separated the two germline ends. The CDR3 contains 12 residues. In germline, CDR1 is KGHDR, CDR2 SFDVKD.

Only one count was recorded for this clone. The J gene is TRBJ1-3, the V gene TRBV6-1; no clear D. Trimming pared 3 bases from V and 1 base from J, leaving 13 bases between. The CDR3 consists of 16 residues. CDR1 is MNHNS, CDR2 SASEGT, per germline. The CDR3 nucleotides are TGTGCCAGCAGTGAGATTAGTATGGGTTCTGGAAACACCATATATTTT. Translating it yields CASSEISMGSGNTIYF.

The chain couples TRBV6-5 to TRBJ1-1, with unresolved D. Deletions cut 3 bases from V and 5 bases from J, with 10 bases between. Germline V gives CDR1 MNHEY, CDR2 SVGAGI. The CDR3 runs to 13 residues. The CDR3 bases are TGTGCCAGCAGTTATGGGGTTGCGACTGAAGCTTTCTTT. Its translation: CASSYGVATEAFF.

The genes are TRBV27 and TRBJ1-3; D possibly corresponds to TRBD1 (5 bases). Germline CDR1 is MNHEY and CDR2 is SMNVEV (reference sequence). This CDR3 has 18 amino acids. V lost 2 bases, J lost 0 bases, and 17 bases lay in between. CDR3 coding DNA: TGTGCCAGCAGTTTAACAGGAGGGAGAGGGACCTCTGGAAACACCATATATTTT. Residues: CASSLTGGRGTSGNTIYF.

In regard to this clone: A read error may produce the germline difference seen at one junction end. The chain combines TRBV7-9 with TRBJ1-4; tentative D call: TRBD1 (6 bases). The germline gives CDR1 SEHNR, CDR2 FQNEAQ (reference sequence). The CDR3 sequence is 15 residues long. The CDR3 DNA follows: TGTGCCAGCAGCCTAGCCGGGACATCGGTTGAAAAACTGTTTTTT. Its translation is CASSLAGTSVEKLFF.

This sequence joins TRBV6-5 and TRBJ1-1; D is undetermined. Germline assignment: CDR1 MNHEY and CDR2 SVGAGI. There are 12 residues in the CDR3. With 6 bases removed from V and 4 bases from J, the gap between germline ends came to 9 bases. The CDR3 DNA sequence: TGTGCCAGCAGCACAGTCCCCACTGAAGCTTTCTTT. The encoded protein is CASSTVPTEAFF.

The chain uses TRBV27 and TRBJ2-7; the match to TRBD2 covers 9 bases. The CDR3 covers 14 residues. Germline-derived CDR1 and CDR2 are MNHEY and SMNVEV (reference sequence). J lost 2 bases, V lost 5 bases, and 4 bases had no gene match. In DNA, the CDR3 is TGTGCCAGCAGTCCGACTAGCGGCCCCTACGAGCAGTACTTC. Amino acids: CASSPTSGPYEQYF.

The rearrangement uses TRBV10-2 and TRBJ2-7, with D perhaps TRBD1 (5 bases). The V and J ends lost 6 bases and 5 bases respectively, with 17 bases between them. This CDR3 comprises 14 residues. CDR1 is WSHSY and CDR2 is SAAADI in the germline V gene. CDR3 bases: TGCGCCAGCAGCCATCCTAGACAGTCCCACGAGCAGTACTTC. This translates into CASSHPRQSHEQYF.

The CDR3 DNA reads TGTGCCTGGGGCAGGTCTAATGAAAAACTGTTTTTT. Translation gives CAWGRSNEKLFF. This chain uses TRBV30 with TRBJ1-4; D unresolved. This CDR3 region has 12 residues. V lost 5 bases and J lost 3, with 7 bases in between. The germline V gene has CDR1 GTSNPN and CDR2 SVGIG (reference sequence).

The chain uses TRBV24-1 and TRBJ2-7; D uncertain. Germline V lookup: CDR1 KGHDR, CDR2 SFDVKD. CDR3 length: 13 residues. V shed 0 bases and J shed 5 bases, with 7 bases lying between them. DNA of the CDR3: TGTGCCACCAGTGATTTGTCTAGAAACGAGCAGTACTTC. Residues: CATSDLSRNEQYF.

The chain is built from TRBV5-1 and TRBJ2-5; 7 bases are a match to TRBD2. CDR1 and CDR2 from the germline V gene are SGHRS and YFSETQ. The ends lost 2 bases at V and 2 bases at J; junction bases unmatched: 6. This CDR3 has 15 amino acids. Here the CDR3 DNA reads TGCGCCAGCAGCTTATCAGGGCGGGGGCAAGAGACCCAGTACTTC. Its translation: CASSLSGRGQETQYF.

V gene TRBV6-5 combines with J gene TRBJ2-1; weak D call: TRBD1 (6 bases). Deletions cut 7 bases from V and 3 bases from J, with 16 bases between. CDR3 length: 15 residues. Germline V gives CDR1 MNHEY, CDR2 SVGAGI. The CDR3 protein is CASTPRGPNYNEQFF. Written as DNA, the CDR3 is TGTGCCAGCACCCCCAGGGGACCTAACTACAATGAGCAGTTCTTC.

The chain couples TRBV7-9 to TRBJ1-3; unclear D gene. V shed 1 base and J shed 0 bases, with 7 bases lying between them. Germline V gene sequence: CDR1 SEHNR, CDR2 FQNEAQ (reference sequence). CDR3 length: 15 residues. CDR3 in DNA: TGTGCCAGCAGCTTAGGGGATCTCTCTGGAAACACCATATATTTT. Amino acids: CASSLGDLSGNTIYF.

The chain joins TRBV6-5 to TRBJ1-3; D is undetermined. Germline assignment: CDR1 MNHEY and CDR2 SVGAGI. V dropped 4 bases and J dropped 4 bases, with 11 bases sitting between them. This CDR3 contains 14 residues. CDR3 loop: CASSFGPDGNTIYF. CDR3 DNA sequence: TGTGCCAGCAGTTTCGGGCCCGACGGAAACACCATATATTTT.

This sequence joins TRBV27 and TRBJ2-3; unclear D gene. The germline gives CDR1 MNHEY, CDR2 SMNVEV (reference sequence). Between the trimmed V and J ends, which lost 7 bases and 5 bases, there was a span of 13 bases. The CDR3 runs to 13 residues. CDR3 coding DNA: TGTGCCAGCACCCGGGCGCCGGAAGATACGCAGTATTTT. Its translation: CASTRAPEDTQYF.

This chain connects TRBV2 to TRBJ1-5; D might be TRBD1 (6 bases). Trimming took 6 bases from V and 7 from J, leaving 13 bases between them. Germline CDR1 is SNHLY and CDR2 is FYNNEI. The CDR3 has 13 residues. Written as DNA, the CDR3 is TGTGCCAGCAGCCCGACAGGCCCCCAGCCCCAGCATTTT. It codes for CASSPTGPQPQHF.

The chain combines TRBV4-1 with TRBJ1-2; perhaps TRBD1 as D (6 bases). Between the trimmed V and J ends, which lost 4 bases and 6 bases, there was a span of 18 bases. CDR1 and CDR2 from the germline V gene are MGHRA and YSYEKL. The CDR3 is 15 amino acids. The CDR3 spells CASSPILLQGNGYTF. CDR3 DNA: TGCGCCAGCAGCCCTATCCTCTTACAGGGAAATGGCTACACCTTC.

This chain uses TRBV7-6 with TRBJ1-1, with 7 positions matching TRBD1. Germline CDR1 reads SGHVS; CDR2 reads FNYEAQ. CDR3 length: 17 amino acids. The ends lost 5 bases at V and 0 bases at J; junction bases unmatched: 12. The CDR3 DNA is TGTGCCAGCAGCCCCTATTCTTCCGGGACAGTGAACACTGAAGCTTTCTTT. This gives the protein CASSPYSSGTVNTEAFF.

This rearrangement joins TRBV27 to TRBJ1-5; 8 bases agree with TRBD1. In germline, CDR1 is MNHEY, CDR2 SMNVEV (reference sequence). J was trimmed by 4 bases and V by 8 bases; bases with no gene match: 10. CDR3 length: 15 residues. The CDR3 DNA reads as TGTGCCAGCTCAGCAGGGACAGGTGTAAATCAGCCCCAGCATTTT. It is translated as CASSAGTGVNQPQHF.

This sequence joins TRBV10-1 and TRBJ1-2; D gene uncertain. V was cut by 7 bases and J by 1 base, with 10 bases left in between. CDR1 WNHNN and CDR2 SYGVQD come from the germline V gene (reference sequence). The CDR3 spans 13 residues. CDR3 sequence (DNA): TGCGCCAGCAACCCGGCGGTTAACTATGGCTACACCTTC. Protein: CASNPAVNYGYTF.

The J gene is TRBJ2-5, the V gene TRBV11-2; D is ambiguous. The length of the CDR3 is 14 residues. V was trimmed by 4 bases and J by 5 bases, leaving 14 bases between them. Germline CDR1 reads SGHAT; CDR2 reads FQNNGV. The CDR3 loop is CASSSSGWKETQYF. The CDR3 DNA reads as TGTGCCAGCAGCTCATCTGGGTGGAAGGAGACCCAGTACTTC.

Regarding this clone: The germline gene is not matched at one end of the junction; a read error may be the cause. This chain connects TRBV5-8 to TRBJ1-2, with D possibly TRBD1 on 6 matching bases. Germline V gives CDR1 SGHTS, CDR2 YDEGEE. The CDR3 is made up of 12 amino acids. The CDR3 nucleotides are TGTGCCAGCACCTTGGACAGCCTGGGCTACACCTTC. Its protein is CASTLDSLGYTF.

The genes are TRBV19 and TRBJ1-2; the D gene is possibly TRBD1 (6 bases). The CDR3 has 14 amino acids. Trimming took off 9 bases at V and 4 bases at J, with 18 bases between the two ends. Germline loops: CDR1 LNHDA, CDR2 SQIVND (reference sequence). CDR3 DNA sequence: TGTGCCAGCTCGAGTGGACAGTTTGTCTATGGCTACACCTTC. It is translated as CASSSGQFVYGYTF.

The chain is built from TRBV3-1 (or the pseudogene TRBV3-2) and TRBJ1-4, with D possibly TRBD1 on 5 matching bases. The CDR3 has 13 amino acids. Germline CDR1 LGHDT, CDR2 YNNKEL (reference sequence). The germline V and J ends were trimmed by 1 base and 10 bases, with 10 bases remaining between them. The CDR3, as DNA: TGTGCCAGCAGCCAAGTGCCCGGGGCAAAACTGTTTTTT. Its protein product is CASSQVPGAKLFF.